The clone carrying this T cell receptor (beta chain) was found once. Its cognate antigen is unknown. The data were taken from a study of graft-versus-host responses after intestinal transplantation. Study details: Multivisceral, liver-intestinal, or isolated intestinal transplants were received by the recipients. Study-wide results and caveats: Recipient marrow harbored GvH clones, some of which surfaced first in ileum or blood.

Germline V gene sequence: CDR1 SEHNR, CDR2 FQNEAQ (reference sequence). V lost 2 bases, J lost 6 bases, and 5 bases lay in between. This CDR3 has 11 amino acids. Sequencing was performed with immunoSEQ multiplex PCR; in TCRdb, only in-frame clones are kept and a portion is missing. Of tens of thousands of clones detected, 90% to 95% appear once; the ten largest clones hold 0.75% to 0.95%. V usage is TRBV7-9 and J usage is TRBJ2-7; D gene ambiguous. Sequenced here: PBMCs, sampled 16 days after intestinal transplant. This clonotype was obtained from a human patient who received an intestinal transplant, so some T cells may come from the graft donor. The CDR3 region has the DNA TGTGCCAGCAGCTTACAGTCCGAGCAGTACTTC. Encoded protein: CASSLQSEQYF.